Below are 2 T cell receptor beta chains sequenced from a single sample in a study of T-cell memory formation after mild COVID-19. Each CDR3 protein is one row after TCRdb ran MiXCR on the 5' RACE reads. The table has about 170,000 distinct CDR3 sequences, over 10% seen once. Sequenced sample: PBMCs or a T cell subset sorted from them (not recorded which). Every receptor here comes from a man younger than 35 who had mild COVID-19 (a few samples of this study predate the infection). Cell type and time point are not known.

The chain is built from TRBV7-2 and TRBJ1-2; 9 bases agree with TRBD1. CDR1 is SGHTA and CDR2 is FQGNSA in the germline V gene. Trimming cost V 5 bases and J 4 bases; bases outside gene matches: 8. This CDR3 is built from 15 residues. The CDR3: CASSRYPGQGYGYTF. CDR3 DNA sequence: TGTGCCAGCAGCCGATATCCGGGACAGGGCTATGGCTACACCTTC.

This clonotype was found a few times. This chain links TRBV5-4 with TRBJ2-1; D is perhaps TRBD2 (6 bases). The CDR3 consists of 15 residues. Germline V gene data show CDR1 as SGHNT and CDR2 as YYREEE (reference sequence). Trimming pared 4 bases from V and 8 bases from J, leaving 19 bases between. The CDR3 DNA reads TGTGCCAGCAGCCTAAAGCGGGTTGGCGGCGATGAGCAGTTCTTC. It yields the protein CASSLKRVGGDEQFF.